What follows are 14 T cell receptor beta chains derived from one specimen sequenced in a study of blood T cell repertoires in COVID-19. Assay used: immunoSEQ multiplex PCR; TCRdb lists only in-frame clones, some missing. The sample yields around 320,000 clones, over 85% seen once. Material for sequencing was PBMCs or T cells enriched from blood (not recorded which). These receptors were collected from a woman between 45 and 65 years old who had been exposed to COVID-19.

The rearrangement uses TRBV5-1 and TRBJ2-5; D gene uncertain. The germline V and J ends were trimmed by 2 bases and 4 bases, with 9 bases remaining between them. Germline V lookup: CDR1 SGHRS, CDR2 YFSETQ. The CDR3 sequence is 13 residues long. The CDR3 bases are TGCGCCAGCAGCTTCAGTTCTGGAGAGACCCAGTACTTC. Its translation: CASSFSSGETQYF.

The V and J genes are TRBV28 and TRBJ1-2; D perhaps matches TRBD1 (5 bases). This CDR3 comprises 18 residues. Per germline, CDR1 MDHEN and CDR2 SYDVKM. V was trimmed by 5 bases and J by 4 bases, leaving 26 bases between them. In nucleotides, the CDR3 is TGTGCCAGCAGTCTCAACAGGCGACCGCCGGGGAGGTTCTATGGCTACACCTTC. It yields the protein CASSLNRRPPGRFYGYTF.

This rearrangement joins TRBV1 to TRBJ1-2. TRBV1 is a pseudogene segment. CDR3 length: 14 amino acids. In nucleotides, the CDR3 is TGCACCAGCAGCCAAGGCGGAGGTCCCTATGGCTACACCTTC. Its translation is CTSSQGGGPYGYTF.

This chain links TRBV2 with TRBJ1-4; 11 bases line up with TRBD1. From germline, CDR1 is SNHLY and CDR2 FYNNEI. With V trimmed by 5 bases and J by 6 bases, 2 bases remained unmatched. The CDR3 contains 14 residues. This chain's CDR3 is CASSRDRGYEKLFF. The DNA for the CDR3 is TGTGCCAGCAGTCGGGACAGGGGGTATGAAAAACTGTTTTTT.

The J gene is TRBJ1-5, the V gene TRBV1; TRBD1, the table's D call, lacks a check against the DNA. TRBV1 corresponds to a pseudogene. The length of the CDR3 is 14 residues. CDR3 in amino acids: CTSRKTTINQPQHF. CDR3 DNA sequence: TGCACCAGCAGAAAGACAACGATTAATCAGCCCCAGCATTTT.

This sequence joins TRBV6-1 and TRBJ1-2; D is uncertain. CDR1 MNHNS and CDR2 SASEGT come from the germline V gene. The CDR3 consists of 14 residues. Trimming pared 2 bases from V and 3 bases from J, leaving 10 bases between. The chain's CDR3 is CASSEIEGHYGYTF. The CDR3 DNA is TGTGCCAGCAGTGAAATCGAGGGCCACTATGGCTACACCTTC.

The chain carries TRBV6-5 and TRBJ1-1; a weak D match, TRBD1 (6 bases). The CDR3 length is 15 residues. V lost 8 bases, J lost 1 base, and 17 bases lay in between. Germline CDR1 reads MNHEY; CDR2 reads SVGAGI. CDR3 nucleotides: TGTGCCAGCTCTACTCCAGGGGCAGAGAACACTGAAGCTTTCTTT. As protein: CASSTPGAENTEAFF.

This clone has just one count. The chain joins TRBV29-1 to TRBJ1-5; D gene uncertain. Trimming cost V 7 bases and J 9 bases, with 10 bases left between them. Germline CDR1 SQVTM, CDR2 ANQGSEA. The CDR3 covers 10 residues. As DNA, the CDR3 is TGCAGCGATGACTCGAGGCCCCAGCATTTT. As protein: CSDDSRPQHF.

This clone was recorded once. The rearrangement uses TRBV19 and TRBJ1-4; the match to TRBD1 covers 9 bases. V dropped 6 bases and J dropped 8; count of bases not matched to a gene: 4. Germline CDR1 and CDR2: LNHDA and SQIVND (reference sequence). This CDR3 region has 13 residues. The DNA for the CDR3 is TGTGCCAGTAGGCGGGACAGGGCCGAAAAACTGTTTTTT. Residues: CASRRDRAEKLFF.

This chain uses TRBV5-4 with TRBJ1-1; 11 nucleotides line up with TRBD1. The CDR3 extends over 15 amino acids. Per the germline V gene, CDR1 is SGHNT and CDR2 is YYREEE (reference sequence). V shed 4 bases, J shed 5 bases, and the junction held 7 bases outside the gene matches. CDR3: CASSTGQGAGTEAFF. The DNA of the CDR3 is TGTGCCAGCAGCACTGGACAGGGGGCTGGGACTGAAGCTTTCTTT.

V and J are TRBV5-8 and TRBJ2-1; TRBD1 matches at 7 bases. The CDR3 contains 19 residues. CDR1 and CDR2 (germline): SGHTS, YDEGEE. After removal of 0 bases from V and 1 base from J, the junction contained 13 bases not matched to a gene. The CDR3 sequence is CASSLAVLARDRSYNEQFF. In nucleotides, the CDR3 is TGTGCCAGCAGCTTGGCGGTTCTGGCCAGGGACAGATCCTACAATGAGCAGTTCTTC.

The chain uses TRBV5-1 and TRBJ2-5, with 13 positions matching TRBD2. V dropped 5 bases and J dropped 5; count of bases not matched to a gene: 15. The CDR3 loop spans 18 amino acids. The V gene's germline CDR1 is SGHRS and CDR2 YFSETQ. This CDR3 reads CASRLGLTSGGSVETQYF. The CDR3, as DNA: TGCGCCAGCAGGCTCGGATTGACTAGCGGGGGGTCGGTGGAGACCCAGTACTTC. The variable domain in full, completed from reference TRBV5-1 and TRBJ2-5, reads KAGVTQTPRYLIKTRGQQVTLSCSPISGHRSVSWYQQTPGQGLQFLFEYFSETQRNKGNFPGRFSGRQFSNSRSEMNVSTLELGDSALYLCASRLGLTSGGSVETQYFGPGTRLLVL.

The table lists this clone with a few counts. The rearrangement uses TRBV7-9 and TRBJ2-1, with 8 bases matching TRBD2. The CDR3 runs to 16 residues. V shed 5 bases and J 0 bases; nucleotides not matched to a gene: 6. The germline V gene has CDR1 SEHNR and CDR2 FQNEAQ (reference sequence). Written as DNA, the CDR3 is TGTGCCAGCAGCCCGCGCGGGGGGAGCTCCTACAATGAGCAGTTCTTC. As protein: CASSPRGGSSYNEQFF.

The chain links TRBV20-1 to TRBJ1-1; 7 bases map to TRBD1. V dropped 8 bases and J dropped 13; count of bases not matched to a gene: 7. Germline V lookup: CDR1 DFQATT, CDR2 SNEGSKA (reference sequence). This CDR3 comprises 9 residues. The CDR3 protein is CSRTGVDFF. As DNA, the CDR3 is TGCAGTAGGACAGGAGTTGATTTCTTT.